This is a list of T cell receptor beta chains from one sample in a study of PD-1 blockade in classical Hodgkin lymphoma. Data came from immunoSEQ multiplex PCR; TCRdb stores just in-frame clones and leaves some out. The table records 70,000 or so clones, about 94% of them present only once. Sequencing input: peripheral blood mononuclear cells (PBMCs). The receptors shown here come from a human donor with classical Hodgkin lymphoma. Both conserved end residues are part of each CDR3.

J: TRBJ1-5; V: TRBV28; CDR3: CASTFGTGHQPQHF
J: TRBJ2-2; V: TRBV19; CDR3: CASSPSVATGELFF
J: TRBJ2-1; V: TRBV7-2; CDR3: CASSRQQGAPYNEQFF
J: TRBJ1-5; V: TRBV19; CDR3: CASSIGGSGQPQHF
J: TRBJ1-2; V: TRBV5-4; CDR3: CASSEGQVYGYTF
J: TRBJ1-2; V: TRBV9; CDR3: CASSVITRLNYGYTF
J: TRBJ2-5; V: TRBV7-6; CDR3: CASSATSGALHGTQYF
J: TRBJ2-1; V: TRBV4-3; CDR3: CASSQDFALQSSYNEQFF
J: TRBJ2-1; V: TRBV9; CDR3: CASSARLESYNEQFF
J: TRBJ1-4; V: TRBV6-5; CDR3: CASSYGQGSEKLFF
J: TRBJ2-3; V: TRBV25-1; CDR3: CASSESWQGRDTQYF
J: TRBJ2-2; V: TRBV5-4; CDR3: CASSFPDRGELFF
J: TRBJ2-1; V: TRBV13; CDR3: CASSRGSGNEQFF
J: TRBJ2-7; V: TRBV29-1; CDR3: CSVDPQVGEQYF
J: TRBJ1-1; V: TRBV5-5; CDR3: CASSLLRGTEAFF
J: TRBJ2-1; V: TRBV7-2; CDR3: CASSPRTGVEQFF
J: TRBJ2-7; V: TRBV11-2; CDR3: CASSLDNLKGWNEQYF
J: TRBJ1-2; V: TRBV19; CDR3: CASRVQPNYGYTF
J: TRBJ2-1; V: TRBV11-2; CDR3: CASSVLADYNEQFF
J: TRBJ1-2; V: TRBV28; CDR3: CASSSTAFYGYTF
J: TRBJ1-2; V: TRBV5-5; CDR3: CASSSRDMRYGYTF
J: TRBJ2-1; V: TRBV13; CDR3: CASSYYTSGGPNEQFF
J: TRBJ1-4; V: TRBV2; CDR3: CASSRTGGSGKLFF
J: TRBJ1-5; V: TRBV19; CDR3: CASSIDITTGGQPQHF
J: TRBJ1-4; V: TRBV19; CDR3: CASRTSPFLGELFF
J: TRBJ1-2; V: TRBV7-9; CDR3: CASSQQENYGYTF
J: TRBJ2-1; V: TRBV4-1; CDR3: CASSQEGSGRRDEQFF
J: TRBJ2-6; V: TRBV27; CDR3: CASRSVRGLSGANVLTF
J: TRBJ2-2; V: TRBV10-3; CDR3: CAIRRDSRTGELFF
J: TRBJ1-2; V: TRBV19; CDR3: CASSGTGSGYTF
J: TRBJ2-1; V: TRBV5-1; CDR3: CASSPRVSGGITYNEQFF
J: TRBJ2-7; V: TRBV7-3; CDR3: CASSPYRDSYEQYF
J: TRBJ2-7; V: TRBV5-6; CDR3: CASTRDGAYEQYF
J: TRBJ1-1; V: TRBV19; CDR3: CASSTTGSTEAFF
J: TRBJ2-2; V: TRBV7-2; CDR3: CASSLGQGRVVGELFF
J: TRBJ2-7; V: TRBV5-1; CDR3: CASSLWAGDREQYF
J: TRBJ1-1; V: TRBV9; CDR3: CASSADSFMNTEAFF
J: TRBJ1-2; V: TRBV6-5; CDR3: CASSLPGGAGGYTF
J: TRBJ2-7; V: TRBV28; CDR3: CASSAPPGAGESYEQYF
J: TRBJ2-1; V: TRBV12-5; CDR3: CASGRTSGSSYNEQFF
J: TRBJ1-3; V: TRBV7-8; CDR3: CASSLVIGTGVNTIYF
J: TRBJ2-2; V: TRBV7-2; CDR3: CASSQEGGQFNTGELFF
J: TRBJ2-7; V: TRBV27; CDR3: CASTQMVSGRSYEQYF
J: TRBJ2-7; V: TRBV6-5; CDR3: CASREQYF
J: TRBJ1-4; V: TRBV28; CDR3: CASSLSGTATNEKLFF
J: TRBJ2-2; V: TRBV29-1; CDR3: CSARRDTLGTGELFF
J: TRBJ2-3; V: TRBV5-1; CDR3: CASSYRDTDTQYF
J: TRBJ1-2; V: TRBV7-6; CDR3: CASTLRGTGGGGYTF
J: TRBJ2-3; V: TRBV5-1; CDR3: CASSRGQTDTQYF
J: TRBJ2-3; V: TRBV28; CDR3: CASSLAGSTDTQYF
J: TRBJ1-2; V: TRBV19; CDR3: CASRISTGAGYGYTF
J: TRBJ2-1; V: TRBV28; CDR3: CASSFRVADEQFF